This T cell receptor beta chain was sequenced during a study of shared clonotypes between healthy human individuals. Data came from immunoSEQ multiplex PCR; TCRdb stores just in-frame clones and leaves some out. The sample lists roughly 2.2 million clones; over 90% were seen once. CDR3 length: 15 amino acids. Germline loops: CDR1 SGHAT, CDR2 FQNNGV. V lost 5 bases and J 4 bases, leaving 18 bases between the germline ends. This TCR was sampled from a man younger than 30 in good health. Some clones in this sample may be carry-over from other donors' samples. The specimen sequenced was naive CD4+ T cells from PBMCs. Subset reported: CD45RA+ positively selected. The V and J genes are TRBV11-2 and TRBJ2-7, with D possibly TRBD2 on 6 matching bases. CDR3 in amino acids: CASSRGLPGRYEQYF. The DNA of the CDR3 is TGTGCCAGCAGCCGGGGACTCCCTGGCAGGTACGAGCAGTACTTC.